Sequencing of this T cell receptor beta chain was carried out in a study of blood T cell repertoires in COVID-19. Across the study: The United States, Italy and Spain provided the acute and convalescent COVID-19 samples. The cDNA or gDNA used as material had been derived from T cells, B-cell-depleted T cells, or PBMCs.

Germline assignment: CDR1 SNHLY and CDR2 FYNNEI. The CDR3 runs to 18 residues. V gave up 9 bases and J gave up 0 bases, with 26 bases separating them. Original data processing: Amplification of reference gene primers provided the estimated nucleated cell counts. Generated by immunoSEQ multiplex PCR, the TCRdb table keeps only in-frame clones and is missing some. That table furnishes V, J and clone size, whereas the DNA furnished D and trimming. The data contain 68,000 or so clones, around four fifths of them singletons. The J gene is TRBJ1-1, the V gene TRBV2, with D maybe TRBD1 (6 bases). The specimen was peripheral blood. This sequence originates from a human donor in a cohort sampled during active COVID-19. The CDR3 protein is CARSGAKAGVRLNTEAFF. The CDR3 coding sequence is TGTGCCAGGTCGGGGGCGAAAGCGGGGGTGCGATTGAACACTGAAGCTTTCTTT.